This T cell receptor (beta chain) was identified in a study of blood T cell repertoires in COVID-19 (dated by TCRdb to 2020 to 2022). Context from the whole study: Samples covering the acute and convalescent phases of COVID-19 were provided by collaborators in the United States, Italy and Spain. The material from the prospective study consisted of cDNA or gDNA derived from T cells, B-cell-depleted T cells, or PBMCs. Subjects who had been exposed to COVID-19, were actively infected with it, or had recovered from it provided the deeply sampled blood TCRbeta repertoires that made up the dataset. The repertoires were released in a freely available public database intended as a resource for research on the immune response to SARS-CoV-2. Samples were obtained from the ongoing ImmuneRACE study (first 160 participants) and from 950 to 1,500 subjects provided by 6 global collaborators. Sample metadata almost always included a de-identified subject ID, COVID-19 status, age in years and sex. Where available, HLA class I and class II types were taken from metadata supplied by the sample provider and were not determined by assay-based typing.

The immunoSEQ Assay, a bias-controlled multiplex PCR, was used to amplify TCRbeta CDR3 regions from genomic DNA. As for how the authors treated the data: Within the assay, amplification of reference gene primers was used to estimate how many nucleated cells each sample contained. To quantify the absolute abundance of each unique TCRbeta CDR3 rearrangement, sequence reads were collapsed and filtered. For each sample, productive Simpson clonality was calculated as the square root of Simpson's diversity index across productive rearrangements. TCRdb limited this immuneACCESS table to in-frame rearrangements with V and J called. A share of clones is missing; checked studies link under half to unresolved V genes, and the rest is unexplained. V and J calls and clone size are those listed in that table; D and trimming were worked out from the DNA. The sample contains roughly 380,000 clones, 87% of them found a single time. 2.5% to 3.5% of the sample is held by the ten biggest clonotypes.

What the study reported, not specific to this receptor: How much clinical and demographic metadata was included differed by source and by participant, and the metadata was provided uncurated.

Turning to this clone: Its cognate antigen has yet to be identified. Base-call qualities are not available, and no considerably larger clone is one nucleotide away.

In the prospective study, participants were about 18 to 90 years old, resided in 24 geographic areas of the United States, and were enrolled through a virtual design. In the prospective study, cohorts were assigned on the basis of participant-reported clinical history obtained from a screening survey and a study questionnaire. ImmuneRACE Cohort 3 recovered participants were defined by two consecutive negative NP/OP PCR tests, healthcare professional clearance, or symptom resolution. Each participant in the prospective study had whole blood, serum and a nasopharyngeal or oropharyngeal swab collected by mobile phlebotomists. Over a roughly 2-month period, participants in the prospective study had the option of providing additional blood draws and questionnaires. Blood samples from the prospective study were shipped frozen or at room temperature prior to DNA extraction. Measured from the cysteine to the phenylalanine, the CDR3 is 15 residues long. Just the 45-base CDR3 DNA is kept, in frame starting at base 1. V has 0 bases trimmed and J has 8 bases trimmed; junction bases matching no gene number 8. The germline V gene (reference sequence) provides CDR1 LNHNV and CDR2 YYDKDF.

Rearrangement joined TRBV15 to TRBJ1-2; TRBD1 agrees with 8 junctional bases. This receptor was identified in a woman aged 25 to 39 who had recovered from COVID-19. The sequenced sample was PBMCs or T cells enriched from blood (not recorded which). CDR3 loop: CATSRDLVSGGGYTF. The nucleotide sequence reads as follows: TGTGCCACCAGCAGAGATCTGGTGTCAGGGGGCGGCTACACCTTC.